These 20 T cell receptor beta chains were all obtained from the same sample, sequenced in a study of Ad26.COV2.S vaccination and SARS-CoV-2 variants. Treatment reported: some 19 received Ad26.COV2.S at low or high dose, single or two shots; a few received placebo; per-sample allocation not given. Each sample was drawn 63 days after the first injection (of vaccine or placebo). Data came from immunoSEQ multiplex PCR; TCRdb stores just in-frame clones and leaves some out. The data contain roughly 680,000 clones, more than 80% of them singletons. The specimen was peripheral blood, collected in a trial of Ad26.COV2.S vaccine versus placebo. The origin of the receptors is a person between 18 and 60 years old who received the Ad26.COV2.S COVID-19 vaccine or a placebo.

This clone is a singleton in its sample. The rearrangement joins TRBV12-5 to TRBJ1-1, with D unresolved. The CDR3 is made up of 13 amino acids. Germline V gene lookup returns CDR1 LGHNT and CDR2 FRNRAP. The V end was cut by 6 bases, the J end by 4 bases, with 12 bases between. The CDR3: CASGLGWRTEAFF. As DNA, the CDR3 is TGTGCTAGTGGCCTTGGATGGCGCACTGAAGCTTTCTTT.

The chain is built from TRBV30 and TRBJ2-5; the D call may be TRBD1 or TRBD2 (5 bases each). CDR1 GTSNPN and CDR2 SVGIG come from the germline V gene (reference sequence). The CDR3 extends over 15 amino acids. With 4 bases removed from V and 2 bases from J, the gap between germline ends came to 17 bases. CDR3 sequence reads: CAWTSPVGPQETQYF. In DNA, the CDR3 is TGTGCCTGGACCTCCCCCGTGGGACCTCAAGAGACCCAGTACTTC.

With regard to this clone: The sample has other DNA sequences that encode this CDR3 too. The chain carries TRBV2 and TRBJ2-1, with a tentative D call TRBD2 (6 bases). The CDR3 totals 13 residues. Germline assignment: CDR1 SNHLY and CDR2 FYNNEI. The V end lost 7 bases, the J end lost 1 base, and 8 bases lay between the germline ends. CDR3 region: CASTGGSYNEQFF. The CDR3 bases are TGTGCCAGCACTGGGGGGTCCTACAATGAGCAGTTCTTC.

The chain links TRBV10-3 to TRBJ1-5; D may be TRBD1 (5 bases). The CDR3 totals 14 residues. Germline assignment: CDR1 ENHRY and CDR2 SYGVKD. Trimming left V 10 bases short and J 2 bases short, with 15 bases between. CDR3 residues: CATGLLGGNQPQHF. CDR3 nucleotides: TGTGCCACCGGATTATTGGGGGGCAATCAGCCCCAGCATTTT.

The rearrangement joins TRBV7-9 to TRBJ2-3; weak D call: TRBD1 (6 bases). CDR1 is SEHNR, CDR2 FQNEAQ, per germline (reference sequence). Trimming cost V 2 bases and J 0 bases, with 12 bases left between them. The CDR3 contains 16 residues. The CDR3 loop is CASSLSRGTSTDTQYF. The CDR3 DNA follows: TGTGCCAGCAGCTTATCCAGGGGCACTAGCACAGATACGCAGTATTTT.

The genes are TRBV7-2 and TRBJ2-3, with 10 bases matching TRBD2. The V and J ends lost 4 bases and 0 bases, in that order; junction bases with no gene match: 10. Germline CDR1 reads SGHTA; CDR2 reads FQGNSA. CDR3 size: 18 residues. CDR3 amino acids: CASSSRVAGGTSTDTQYF. In DNA form, the CDR3 reads TGTGCCAGCAGCTCCAGGGTAGCGGGGGGCACTAGCACAGATACGCAGTATTTT.

Note on this clone: Other DNA sequences in the sample encode the same CDR3. The V gene is TRBV2, the J gene TRBJ1-6; D is undetermined. Trimming left V 1 base short and J 4 bases short, with 8 bases between. Germline CDR1 and CDR2: SNHLY and FYNNEI. The CDR3 contains 15 residues. DNA of the CDR3: TGTGCCAGCAGTGAAGAAGCGGGTTATAATTCACCCCTCCACTTT. Encoded protein: CASSEEAGYNSPLHF.

The J gene is TRBJ2-7, the V gene TRBV19; the D is unclear. V was pared by 0 bases and J by 0 bases, with 6 bases between. The germline CDR1 and CDR2 sequences are LNHDA and SQIVND (reference sequence). There are 14 residues in the CDR3. The CDR3 bases are TGTGCCAGTAGTATAGATCTTGGCTCCTACGAGCAGTACTTC. This gives the protein CASSIDLGSYEQYF.

The chain joins TRBV18 to TRBJ2-1; TRBD1 agrees at 9 bases. J gave up 7 bases and V 3 bases, and 16 bases lay outside the gene matches. The CDR3 covers 18 residues. The germline V gene has CDR1 KGHSH and CDR2 LQKENI. CDR3 nucleotides: TGTGCCAGCTCACCCCCCGTTGGGACAGGGCGGGTGGTTAATGAGCAGTTCTTC. It specifies CASSPPVGTGRVVNEQFF.

The rearrangement joins TRBV7-9 to TRBJ1-1; D possibly corresponds to TRBD1 (5 bases). Germline CDR1 reads SEHNR; CDR2 reads FQNEAQ (reference sequence). Trimming shortened V by 2 bases and J by 0 bases, and 7 bases separated the two germline ends. The CDR3 contains 14 residues. The CDR3 loop is CASSLRQMNTEAFF. CDR3 DNA sequence: TGTGCCAGCAGCTTAAGACAGATGAACACTGAAGCTTTCTTT.

This chain connects TRBV5-1 to TRBJ2-7, with 9 bases fitting TRBD1. Germline CDR1 SGHRS, CDR2 YFSETQ. The junction had 2 bases not matched to a gene; V was cut back by 4 bases and J by 6 bases. CDR3 size: 12 residues. The CDR3 reads CASSGTGIEQYF. CDR3 DNA sequence: TGCGCCAGCAGCGGGACAGGGATCGAGCAGTACTTC.

The V call is TRBV5-4, the J call TRBJ1-2, with D possibly being TRBD1 (6 bases). V was cut by 1 base and J by 5 bases, with 15 bases left in between. Germline V gene data show CDR1 as SGHNT and CDR2 as YYREEE (reference sequence). The length of the CDR3 is 15 residues. CDR3: CASSLRGGHPYGYTF. Written as DNA, the CDR3 is TGTGCCAGCAGCTTGAGGGGGGGGCACCCATATGGCTACACCTTC. The full variable domain, completed using reference TRBV5-4 and TRBJ1-2, is ETGVTQSPTHLIKTRGQQVTLRCSSQSGHNTVSWYQQALGQGPQFIFQYYREEENGRGNFPPRFSGLQFPNYSSELNVNALELDDSALYLCASSLRGGHPYGYTFGSGTRLTVV.

The gene calls are TRBV2 and TRBJ2-7; D unresolved. Germline V gives CDR1 SNHLY, CDR2 FYNNEI. This CDR3 comprises 14 residues. Trimming cost V 2 bases and J 3 bases, with 11 bases left between them. The CDR3 spells CASSESDLNYEQYF. DNA of the CDR3: TGTGCCAGCAGTGAATCGGACCTCAACTACGAGCAGTACTTC.

The V gene is TRBV5-1, the J gene TRBJ1-3, with 10 positions matching TRBD1. This CDR3 comprises 18 residues. The V gene end was trimmed by 7 bases and the J gene end by 0 bases; junction bases not matched to a gene: 13. The germline V gene encodes CDR1 SGHRS and CDR2 YFSETQ. CDR3 nucleotide sequence: TGCGCCAGCCGCTCCGGGACAGGGGTCCCCCTCTCTGGAAACACCATATATTTT. Translating gives CASRSGTGVPLSGNTIYF.

The genes are TRBV10-2 and TRBJ1-2; D may be TRBD1 (6 bases). There are 14 residues in the CDR3. The germline CDR1 and CDR2 sequences are WSHSY and SAAADI. The ends were cut back, 2 bases at V and 2 bases at J, with 9 bases in the middle. CDR3 protein: CASSETGSNYGYTF. The CDR3 nucleotides are TGCGCCAGCAGTGAGACAGGGTCGAACTATGGCTACACCTTC.

The CDR3 nucleotides are TGTGCCAGTAGACCCAGGGGAGCCTACAATCAGCCCCAGCATTTT. This encodes CASRPRGAYNQPQHF. The genes are TRBV19 and TRBJ1-5; a weak D match, TRBD1 (6 bases). Trimming removed 6 bases at V and 3 bases at J, with 15 bases between. The CDR3 consists of 15 residues. The germline V gene has CDR1 LNHDA and CDR2 SQIVND (reference sequence).

The chain combines TRBV19 with TRBJ1-5; D not certain. In germline, CDR1 is LNHDA, CDR2 SQIVND (reference sequence). V shed 6 bases and J shed 5 bases, with 23 bases lying between them. The CDR3 spans 17 residues. CDR3: CASSQTPGARGDQPQHF. Here the CDR3 DNA reads TGTGCCAGTAGCCAGACGCCGGGAGCCCGCGGAGATCAGCCCCAGCATTTT.

The chain combines TRBV6-1 with TRBJ2-6, with D perhaps being TRBD1 or TRBD2 (5 bases each). The CDR3 totals 21 residues. Looked up from germline, CDR1 is MNHNS and CDR2 is SASEGT. V lost 2 bases, J lost 0 bases, and 23 bases lay in between. This chain's CDR3 is CASSETVAGSFWVSGANVLTF. The DNA for the CDR3 is TGTGCCAGCAGTGAAACGGTGGCAGGGAGTTTTTGGGTCTCTGGGGCCAACGTCCTGACTTTC.

The V and J genes are TRBV5-1 and TRBJ1-1; D not resolved. Germline CDR1 is SGHRS and CDR2 is YFSETQ. V shed 0 bases and J shed 1 base, with 13 bases lying between them. This CDR3 has 16 residues. CDR3 protein: CASSLDLGGQNTEAFF. The CDR3 DNA reads as TGCGCCAGCAGCTTGGATTTAGGTGGGCAGAACACTGAAGCTTTCTTT.

This clone was seen only a few times. The chain has TRBV12-1 and TRBJ2-7; the table's D call of TRBD2 was not tested on the DNA. TRBV12-1 is designated a pseudogene. This CDR3 spans 14 amino acids. The CDR3 sequence is CASSLVPTPYEQYF. The CDR3 nucleotides read TGTGCCAGCAGCTTAGTACCAACTCCCTACGAGCAGTACTTC.